Presented here are 5 T cell receptor beta chains from one specimen sequenced in a study of blood T cell repertoires in COVID-19. The data were produced by immunoSEQ multiplex PCR, yet TCRdb's version contains in-frame clones alone and is incomplete. The sample records around 180,000 clones, about 83% being singletons. Specimen: peripheral blood. The source of these receptors is a person between 70 and 80 years old with COVID-19, enrolled during active disease.

The rearrangement joins TRBV28 to TRBJ2-5, with D possibly TRBD2 on 5 matching bases. Trimming pared 8 bases from V and 2 bases from J, leaving 15 bases between. The length of the CDR3 is 14 residues. Looked up from germline, CDR1 is MDHEN and CDR2 is SYDVKM. As DNA, the CDR3 is TGTGCCAGCGTAAGAGGGATCCGGCAAGAGACCCAGTACTTC. Its protein is CASVRGIRQETQYF.

The CDR3 DNA reads TGTGCCACCAGTGAGATCACAGGGGGCAATCAGCCCCAGCATTTT. Translation: CATSEITGGNQPQHF. The chain has TRBV24-1 and TRBJ1-5; the match to TRBD1 covers 7 bases. V lost 4 bases, J lost 2 bases, and 4 bases stayed unmatched. In germline, CDR1 is KGHDR, CDR2 SFDVKD. This CDR3 is 15 amino acids long.

This clone occurred a few times. The chain couples TRBV9 to TRBJ1-3; D may be TRBD1 (5 bases). This CDR3 is built from 14 residues. V dropped 4 bases and J dropped 3 bases, with 11 bases sitting between them. Germline V gives CDR1 SGDLS, CDR2 YYNGEE. The CDR3 DNA is TGTGCCAGCAGCTACCAGGGTTTTGGAAACACCATATATTTT. It specifies CASSYQGFGNTIYF. The full variable domain, rest sourced from reference TRBV9 and TRBJ1-3, is DSGVTQTPKHLITATGQRVTLRCSPRSGDLSVYWYQQSLDQGLQFLIQYYNGEERAKGNILERFSAQQFPDLHSELNLSSLELGDSALYFCASSYQGFGNTIYFGEGSWLTVV.

This clone was detected only a few times. The V call is TRBV28, the J call TRBJ1-3, with no clear D. CDR3 length equals 14 residues. V was clipped by 2 bases and J by 0 bases, with 5 bases between them. CDR1 is MDHEN and CDR2 is SYDVKM in the germline V gene. This chain's CDR3 is CASSLVSSGNTIYF. The CDR3 coding sequence is TGTGCCAGCAGTTTAGTTAGCTCTGGAAACACCATATATTTT.

The chain uses TRBV5-1 and TRBJ2-5; 11 nucleotides line up with TRBD2. V was pared by 5 bases and J by 2 bases, with 5 bases of the junction left unmatched. Per the germline V gene, CDR1 is SGHRS and CDR2 is YFSETQ. This CDR3 is 15 amino acids long. CDR3 sequence: CASRTGLAAQETQYF. CDR3 bases: TGCGCCAGCAGAACGGGACTAGCGGCACAAGAGACCCAGTACTTC.